This entry lists 29 T cell receptor beta chains sequenced from one sample in a study of B cell selection in AIRE deficiency. The sorted conventional CD4 T cells were gated as CD4+CD127+. The assay was immunoSEQ multiplex PCR, and TCRdb's table has in-frame clones only and misses some. The sample carries some 25,000 clones, approximately 96% recorded once. Specimen: conventional CD4+ T cells sorted from PBMCs. The receptors come from a human donor with AIRE deficiency.

In its sample, this clone was seen once. The rearrangement joins TRBV9 to TRBJ2-1, with a weak D call TRBD1 (6 bases). CDR1 and CDR2 from the germline V gene are SGDLS and YYNGEE. The CDR3 runs 13 residues. Trimming stripped 3 bases from V and 4 bases from J, with 8 bases between. CDR3 residues: CASSATGYNEQFF. CDR3 nucleotides: TGTGCCAGCAGCGCGACAGGTTACAATGAGCAGTTCTTC.

The chain joins TRBV27 to TRBJ2-5; D is unclear. Germline V gene lookup returns CDR1 MNHEY and CDR2 SMNVEV (reference sequence). The V gene lost 6 bases and the J gene lost 4 bases, with 15 bases spanning the gap. The CDR3 length is 14 residues. CDR3 residues: CASSRTETRETQYF. Here the CDR3 DNA reads TGTGCCAGCAGCCGAACCGAGACGAGAGAGACCCAGTACTTC.

The V call is TRBV5-4, the J call TRBJ2-5; possibly TRBD2 for D (6 bases). V was pared by 0 bases and J by 3 bases, with 9 bases between. This CDR3 spans 14 amino acids. Germline loops: CDR1 SGHNT, CDR2 YYREEE (reference sequence). CDR3 in amino acids: CASSLEVAEETQYF. CDR3 DNA sequence: TGTGCCAGCAGCTTGGAGGTAGCGGAAGAGACCCAGTACTTC.

The chain links TRBV7-2 to TRBJ2-1; 12 positions agree with TRBD1. Losses at the gene ends were 5 bases for V and 1 base for J; bases not matched to a gene: 9. In germline, CDR1 is SGHTA, CDR2 FQGNSA. There are 18 residues in the CDR3. CDR3: CASSTPGQGAFSYNEQFF. The CDR3 region has the DNA TGTGCCAGCAGCACTCCGGGACAGGGGGCGTTTTCCTACAATGAGCAGTTCTTC. Full variable domain (rest looked up from reference TRBV7-2 and TRBJ2-1): GAGVSQSPSNKVTEKGKDVELRCDPISGHTALYWYRQSLGQGLEFLIYFQGNSAPDKSGLPSDRFSAERTGGSVSTLTIQRTQQEDSAVYLCASSTPGQGAFSYNEQFFGPGTRLTVL.

The V call is TRBV5-4, the J call TRBJ1-1; D may be TRBD1 (6 bases). The germline CDR1 and CDR2 sequences are SGHNT and YYREEE (reference sequence). Trimming pared 4 bases from V and 1 base from J, leaving 8 bases between. The CDR3 is made up of 13 amino acids. The CDR3 DNA sequence: TGTGCCAGCAGCGTGACAGGGAACACTGAAGCTTTCTTT. Translated: CASSVTGNTEAFF.

This clone appeared once. The chain employs TRBV18 and TRBJ1-1, with D possibly TRBD1 on 6 matching bases. Germline V lookup: CDR1 KGHSH, CDR2 LQKENI. Trimming cost V 2 bases and J 4 bases, with 23 bases left between them. The length of the CDR3 is 18 residues. This chain's CDR3 is CASSPYMFSGGQTTEAFF. In DNA form, the CDR3 reads TGTGCCAGCTCACCATACATGTTTTCTGGGGGGCAGACCACTGAAGCTTTCTTT.

V is TRBV29-1 and J is TRBJ2-2, with TRBD2 matching 7 bases. Germline CDR1 is SQVTM and CDR2 is ANQGSEA. Trimming took 4 bases from V and 3 from J; bases not matched to a gene: 5. The CDR3 runs 14 residues. The CDR3 reads CSVGGLGDTGELFF. Written as DNA, the CDR3 is TGCAGCGTTGGAGGACTAGGGGACACCGGGGAGCTGTTTTTT.

The gene calls are TRBV7-2 and TRBJ1-2, with TRBD1 matching 12 bases. Looked up from germline, CDR1 is SGHTA and CDR2 is FQGNSA. This CDR3 comprises 17 residues. J was trimmed by 0 bases and V by 6 bases; bases with no gene match: 8. CDR3 region: CASSSGTGGRANYGYTF. Written as DNA, the CDR3 is TGTGCCAGCAGTTCCGGGACAGGGGGCCGGGCTAACTATGGCTACACCTTC.

The genes are TRBV27 and TRBJ2-5; 11 nucleotides match TRBD1. The CDR3 is 13 amino acids. Germline V CDR1 and CDR2: MNHEY, SMNVEV (reference sequence). After removal of 6 bases from V and 8 bases from J, the junction contained 5 bases not matched to a gene. CDR3 nucleotides: TGTGCCAGCAGCAGGACAGGGGGCGGAACCCAGTACTTC. Its protein is CASSRTGGGTQYF.

The chain links TRBV5-1 to TRBJ2-4, with 12 bases that match TRBD2. This CDR3 comprises 15 residues. The trim removed 1 base at V and 7 bases at J, leaving 3 bases unmatched. Germline lookup yields CDR1 SGHRS and CDR2 YFSETQ. The chain's CDR3 is CASSLRLAGENIQYF. CDR3 coding DNA: TGCGCCAGCAGCTTGCGACTAGCGGGGGAGAACATTCAGTACTTC.

The rearrangement links TRBV11-3 to TRBJ2-7; 9 bases map to TRBD1. The CDR3 is 14 residues long. CDR1 is SGHNT, CDR2 YENEEA, per germline. V lost 5 bases and J lost 5; bases outside the gene matches: 7. CDR3 amino acids: CASSPGQGSNEQYF. The CDR3 nucleotides are TGTGCCAGCAGCCCGGGACAGGGTAGCAACGAGCAGTACTTC.

V usage is TRBV19 and J usage is TRBJ2-1; D perhaps matches TRBD1 (6 bases). Germline loops: CDR1 LNHDA, CDR2 SQIVND (reference sequence). CDR3 length: 17 amino acids. Between the trimmed V and J ends, which lost 5 bases and 4 bases, there was a span of 21 bases. DNA of the CDR3: TGTGCCAGTAGTCCGAGACGCACAGGGTCTGGATACAATGAGCAGTTCTTC. Translated, it gives CASSPRRTGSGYNEQFF.

The chain joins TRBV18 to TRBJ2-1; TRBD1 matches at 8 bases. Losses at the gene ends were 3 bases for V and 7 bases for J; bases not matched to a gene: 8. CDR1 KGHSH and CDR2 LQKENI come from the germline V gene. This CDR3 contains 15 residues. CDR3 coding DNA: TGTGCCAGCTCACCGATACAGGGGGGAGGAAATGAGCAGTTCTTC. It encodes CASSPIQGGGNEQFF.

The rearrangement joins TRBV6-5 to TRBJ2-1; weak D call: TRBD2 (6 bases). Per germline, CDR1 MNHEY and CDR2 SVGAGI. The CDR3 runs 15 residues. Trimming removed 5 bases from V and 0 bases from J, with 11 bases in between. The CDR3 sequence: CASSPTSPSYNEQFF. The CDR3 nucleotides read TGTGCCAGCAGTCCCACTAGCCCCTCCTACAATGAGCAGTTCTTC.

The chain couples TRBV5-6 to TRBJ1-1; the D gene is possibly TRBD1 (6 bases). In germline, CDR1 is SGHDT, CDR2 YYEEEE. Trimming took 2 bases from V and 5 from J, leaving 13 bases between them. This CDR3 is built from 14 residues. The CDR3 loop is CASSLGGRDTEAFF. For the CDR3, the DNA is TGTGCCAGCAGCTTAGGGGGGCGGGATACTGAAGCTTTCTTT.

The rearrangement joins TRBV6-5 to TRBJ1-1; D is undetermined. Germline CDR1 and CDR2: MNHEY and SVGAGI. The CDR3 length is 15 residues. V lost 4 bases, J lost 3 bases, and 15 bases lay in between. The CDR3, as DNA: TGTGCCAGCAGTTCCGACCTTACAGTGCACACTGAAGCTTTCTTT. Protein sequence: CASSSDLTVHTEAFF.

The J gene is TRBJ2-1, the V gene TRBV27; 7 positions match TRBD1. The CDR3 spans 17 residues. CDR1 is MNHEY, CDR2 SMNVEV, per germline (reference sequence). The trim removed 5 bases at V and 0 bases at J, leaving 10 bases unmatched. CDR3 in amino acids: CASSPLGRGYSYNEQFF. Written as DNA, the CDR3 is TGTGCCAGCAGTCCGTTGGGCAGGGGGTACTCCTACAATGAGCAGTTCTTC.

The chain combines TRBV30 with TRBJ1-1; D unclear. Between the trimmed V and J ends, which lost 3 bases and 4 bases, there was a span of 12 bases. CDR1 and CDR2 from the germline V gene are GTSNPN and SVGIG (reference sequence). The CDR3 sequence is 13 residues long. The CDR3 region has the DNA TGTGCCTGGAGCCACGGGAGGAGCACTGAAGCTTTCTTT. It translates to CAWSHGRSTEAFF.

The rearrangement links TRBV2 to TRBJ2-1; D call uncertain. CDR3 length: 11 residues. V was clipped by 5 bases and J by 7 bases, with 6 bases between them. Germline V gene lookup returns CDR1 SNHLY and CDR2 FYNNEI. CDR3 loop: CASSPRNEQFF. CDR3 nucleotides: TGTGCCAGCAGTCCCAGGAATGAGCAGTTCTTC.

V and J are TRBV11-3 and TRBJ2-1; 9 bases map to TRBD1. The CDR3 spans 15 residues. After removal of 2 bases from V and 5 bases from J, the junction contained 4 bases not matched to a gene. The germline V gene encodes CDR1 SGHNT and CDR2 YENEEA. This chain's CDR3 is CASSLTGGAHNEQFF. In DNA, the CDR3 is TGTGCCAGCAGCTTAACAGGGGGCGCGCACAATGAGCAGTTCTTC.

The chain carries TRBV18 and TRBJ1-5, with D perhaps matching TRBD1 (6 bases). Looked up from germline, CDR1 is KGHSH and CDR2 is LQKENI. The V end was cut by 6 bases, the J end by 10 bases, with 19 bases between. The CDR3 is 14 residues long. This chain's CDR3 is CASSPPGTLKPQHF. The CDR3 DNA follows: TGTGCCAGCTCGCCGCCCGGGACACTTAAACCCCAGCATTTT.

This chain connects TRBV10-3 to TRBJ1-3; D remains ambiguous. V was pared by 7 bases and J by 0 bases, with 13 bases between. The germline gives CDR1 ENHRY, CDR2 SYGVKD. This CDR3 comprises 15 residues. The CDR3 spells CAITLGGSSGNTIYF. The CDR3 DNA follows: TGTGCCATCACCCTGGGCGGATCCTCTGGAAACACCATATATTTT.

This chain connects TRBV28 to TRBJ1-3, with D unresolved. Deletions cut 7 bases from V and 0 bases from J, with 19 bases between. This CDR3 is built from 17 residues. Germline CDR1 is MDHEN and CDR2 is SYDVKM. CDR3 loop: CASTTRRWAGSGNTIYF. For the CDR3, the DNA is TGTGCCAGCACCACTCGGCGCTGGGCAGGCTCTGGAAACACCATATATTTT.

This chain links TRBV5-1 with TRBJ1-2; the match to TRBD1 covers 8 bases. CDR3 length equals 17 residues. V lost 0 bases, J lost 4 bases, and 11 bases stayed unmatched. The germline CDR1 and CDR2 sequences are SGHRS and YFSETQ. CDR3 amino acids: CASSLVQGAAGAYGYTF. Written as DNA, the CDR3 is TGCGCCAGCAGCTTGGTTCAGGGGGCGGCTGGGGCCTATGGCTACACCTTC. The variable domain in full, with the rest retrieved from reference TRBV5-1 and TRBJ1-2, is KAGVTQTPRYLIKTRGQQVTLSCSPISGHRSVSWYQQTPGQGLQFLFEYFSETQRNKGNFPGRFSGRQFSNSRSEMNVSTLELGDSALYLCASSLVQGAAGAYGYTFGSGTRLTVV.

J is TRBJ1-2 and V is TRBV28; no definite D call. The V end lost 5 bases, the J end lost 7 bases, and 17 bases lay between the germline ends. The CDR3 runs 14 residues. Germline-derived CDR1 and CDR2 are MDHEN and SYDVKM. CDR3 DNA: TGTGCCAGCAGTAATCAATTCCCTTTACTTGGCTACACCTTC. This sequence encodes CASSNQFPLLGYTF.

This clone was recorded once. The V and J genes are TRBV15 and TRBJ2-5; D is perhaps TRBD1 or TRBD2 (7 bases each). The CDR3 is made up of 17 amino acids. CDR1 and CDR2 (germline): LNHNV, YYDKDF (reference sequence). V lost 5 bases, J lost 5 bases, and 24 bases lay in between. The CDR3 DNA reads TGTGCCACCAGCGGCTACCCGGGACAGCGAGCGGGGGAGACCCAGTACTTC. This codes for CATSGYPGQRAGETQYF.

As DNA, the CDR3 is TGCGCCAGCAGGATGGGCGGGGTGGAAGAGAGGACCCAGTACTTC. This translates into CASRMGGVEERTQYF. The V gene is TRBV5-1, the J gene TRBJ2-5; a possible D gene is TRBD2 (6 bases). Germline CDR1 reads SGHRS; CDR2 reads YFSETQ. CDR3 length: 15 amino acids. V was cut by 5 bases and J by 7 bases, with 21 bases left in between.

The chain links TRBV4-1 to TRBJ2-7, with 8 bases matching TRBD2. Trimming removed 0 bases from V and 3 bases from J; junction bases left unmatched: 10. The germline V gene encodes CDR1 MGHRA and CDR2 YSYEKL. The CDR3 length is 17 residues. The CDR3 protein is CASSQETGGAQRYEQYF. The CDR3, as DNA: TGCGCCAGCAGCCAAGAGACCGGGGGGGCTCAGCGCTACGAGCAGTACTTC.

This chain connects TRBV28 to TRBJ2-6; D not resolved. This CDR3 is built from 16 residues. CDR1 and CDR2 from the germline V gene are MDHEN and SYDVKM. V was clipped by 6 bases and J by 1 base, with 13 bases between them. In DNA form, the CDR3 reads TGTGCCAGCAGCTCTCCCCCCAGGTCTGGGGCCAACGTCCTGACTTTC. Translating gives CASSSPPRSGANVLTF.